A selection of T cell receptor beta chains follows, all from one sample in a study of blood T cell repertoires in COVID-19. Generated by immunoSEQ multiplex PCR, the TCRdb table keeps only in-frame clones and is missing some. The data contain 40,000 to 45,000 clones, 90% of them singletons. What was sequenced was peripheral blood. These receptors all come from a human donor in a cohort sampled during active COVID-19. The CDR3 runs from the conserved cysteine through the conserved F or W. D genes are given only for firm matches. Clone size, where shown, is once, few, many, or a class for clones that have expanded.

TRBD1 | - | TRBJ1-2 | TRBV6-5 | TGTGCCAGCAGCACCGGTACAGGGGTACATGGCTACACCTTC | CASSTGTGVHGYTF
- | - | TRBJ2-2 | TRBV5-6 | TGTGCCAGCAGCCTCGGACAGACCTCGAACACCGGGGAGCTGTTTTTT | CASSLGQTSNTGELFF
- | - | TRBJ1-2 | TRBV4-2 | TGTGCCAGCAGCCAAGTCGCGGGGAATGGCTACACCTTC | CASSQVAGNGYTF
TRBD1 | - | TRBJ1-1 | TRBV19 | TGTGCCAGTACCTATGGGACAGGGGTCGCTGAAGCTTTCTTT | CASTYGTGVAEAFF
TRBD1 | - | TRBJ2-7 | TRBV6-5 | TGTGCCAGCCTCCGGGACAGGGTTACCTACGAGCAGTACTTC | CASLRDRVTYEQYF
TRBD2 | - | TRBJ2-1 | TRBV9 | TGTGCCAGCAGCGTGGAGGCGGGGGGGCCTTTTCAGTTCTTC | CASSVEAGGPFQFF
TRBD1 | - | TRBJ1-5 | TRBV28 | TGTGCCAGCAACGCAGGGGGCAGGCCCCAGCATTTT | CASNAGGRPQHF
TRBD2 | - | TRBJ2-3 | TRBV27 | TGTGCCAGCAGTCCCTACGTAGCGGGAACTAGCACAGATACGCAGTATTTT | CASSPYVAGTSTDTQYF
- | - | TRBJ2-7 | TRBV5-6 | TGTGCCAGCAGCTTTTTACAGGGCTACGAGCAGTACTTC | CASSFLQGYEQYF
- | once | TRBJ2-7 | TRBV30 | TGTGCCTGGAGTGTACTGTACGAGCAGTACTTC | CAWSVLYEQYF
- | few | TRBJ1-5 | TRBV28 | TGTGCCAGCAGTTTACTGGGGCGCAGAGATCAGCCCCAGCATTTT | CASSLLGRRDQPQHF
TRBD1 | - | TRBJ2-5 | TRBV5-8 | TGTGCCAGCAGCCATGGACTCGAGTTAACAGGGGAAGAGACCCAGTACTTC | CASSHGLELTGEETQYF
- | - | TRBJ2-5 | TRBV7-9 | TGTGCCGTACAGGCGGGGGCTCTACAAGAGACCCAGTACTTC | CAVQAGALQETQYF
TRBD2 | once | TRBJ2-3 | TRBV2 | TGTGCCAGCAGTGAAAGACTAGCGGGGGGGTTCGTTCTCAGCACAGATACGCAGTATTTT | CASSERLAGGFVLSTDTQYF
- | - | TRBJ2-1 | TRBV9 | TGTGCCAGCAGCGTATTCCCCCCGGAGCAACGAGGCTCCTACAATGAGCAGTTCTTC | CASSVFPPEQRGSYNEQFF
TRBD1 | - | TRBJ2-7 | TRBV28 | TGTGCCAGCAGTTTTAGGACAGGGGTCTACGAGCAGTACTTC | CASSFRTGVYEQYF
- | - | TRBJ2-1 | TRBV18 | TGTGCCAGCTCATCCCAATCGACTAGTTCGCATGAGCAGTTCTTC | CASSSQSTSSHEQFF
TRBD1 | - | TRBJ1-2 | TRBV3-1/TRBV3-2 | TGTGCCAGCAGCACCTCAGGGGGAGGCTACACCTTC | CASSTSGGGYTF
- | - | TRBJ1-2 | TRBV2 | TGTGCCAGCAGTGCGGGATCTGCTAACTATGGCTACACCTTC | CASSAGSANYGYTF
TRBD1 | - | TRBJ1-5 | TRBV6-7 | TGTGCCAGCAGTTACTCGCGAGGGACAGGGGGGCCATGTCAGCCCCAGCATTTT | CASSYSRGTGGPCQPQHF
- | - | TRBJ2-7 | TRBV4-3 | TGCGCCAGCAGCCAAGGACAGGTGAACTCCGAGCAGTACTTC | CASSQGQVNSEQYF
- | - | TRBJ1-4 | TRBV2 | TGTGCCAGCAGTGATTCGGTCGCAACTAGTGAAAAACTGTTTTTT | CASSDSVATSEKLFF
- | once | TRBJ2-2 | TRBV11-2 | TGTGCCAGCAGCCTCAGGGTCGCGAACACCGGGGAGCTGTTTTTT | CASSLRVANTGELFF
TRBD2 | - | TRBJ2-1 | TRBV11-2 | TGTGCCCGCGGGGGGGGGACTAGCCGGAGCTCCTACAATGAGCAGTTCTTC | CARGGGTSRSSYNEQFF
TRBD2 | - | TRBJ2-3 | TRBV24-1 | TGTGCCACCAGTGATTTGCAGCGGGGGGTGAGCACAGATACGCAGTATTTT | CATSDLQRGVSTDTQYF
TRBD1 | - | TRBJ1-2 | TRBV19 | TGTGCCAGTAGTATAGTCAGTCCTTCCAGACAGGGGTCGGACCGTGGCTACACCTTC | CASSIVSPSRQGSDRGYTF
- | - | TRBJ2-3 | TRBV2 | TGTGCCAGCAGTGGCTACGACACAGATACGCAGTATTTT | CASSGYDTDTQYF
- | - | TRBJ1-3 | TRBV24-1 | TGTGCCGCTCCGGGGGGTGGAAACACCATATATTTT | CAAPGGGNTIYF
TRBD2 | - | TRBJ2-1 | TRBV30 | TGTGCCTGGAGTGTATTAGCGGGAAGCTCCTACAATGAGCAGTTCTTC | CAWSVLAGSSYNEQFF
TRBD1 | - | TRBJ1-1 | TRBV7-2 | TGTGCCAGCAGCTGGGGACAGGCTCTCTCTTACACTGAAGCTTTCTTT | CASSWGQALSYTEAFF
TRBD1 | - | TRBJ1-2 | TRBV29-1 | TGCAGCGCATCGACAGGGACCAACTATGGCTACACCTTC | CSASTGTNYGYTF
- | - | TRBJ1-1 | TRBV27 | TGTGCCAGCAGTTTATACAGGGCGTCTAGTGAAGCTTTCTTT | CASSLYRASSEAFF
- | - | TRBJ2-7 | TRBV4-3 | TGCGCCAGCAGCCCTAGGACTGGTTACGAGCAGTACTTC | CASSPRTGYEQYF
- | - | TRBJ1-4 | TRBV28 | TGTGCCAGCAGTCAGGTCCAGACTAATGAAAAACTGTTTTTT | CASSQVQTNEKLFF
- | - | TRBJ2-5 | TRBV11-2 | TGTGCCAGCAGCCCGTCGGCTAGGGAGACCCAGTACTTC | CASSPSARETQYF
TRBD2 | - | TRBJ2-2 | TRBV23-1 | TGCGCCAGCAGTCAATGGACTAGCGGGCGAGCCGGGGAGCTGTTTTTT | CASSQWTSGRAGELFF
TRBD1 | - | TRBJ2-1 | TRBV7-3 | TGTGCCAGCAGCCAGGACAGGGGATCCTACAATGAGCAGTTCTTC | CASSQDRGSYNEQFF
TRBD2 | - | TRBJ2-2 | TRBV5-4 | TGTGCCAGCAGCATGGGACTAGCGGGGGGGCCGGACACCGGGGAGCTGTTTTTT | CASSMGLAGGPDTGELFF
- | - | TRBJ1-6 | TRBV4-3 | TGCGCCAGCAGCCAAGATTGGCGACACTCCTTTTCACCCCTCCACTTT | CASSQDWRHSFSPLHF
TRBD2 | - | TRBJ2-1 | TRBV28 | TGTGCCAGCAGTCAACTAGCGGAGTTCAATGAGCAGTTCTTC | CASSQLAEFNEQFF
TRBD1 | - | TRBJ2-6 | TRBV4-3 | TGCGCCAGCAGCCAAGCGCGACAGGGGGCGGTCGGGGCCAACGTCCTGACTTTC | CASSQARQGAVGANVLTF
TRBD2 | - | TRBJ2-1 | TRBV7-8 | TGTGCCAGCAGCTTACGTTCAAGCGGGGGGGCCTTCAATGAGCAGTTCTTC | CASSLRSSGGAFNEQFF
- | - | TRBJ1-6 | TRBV19 | TGTGCCAGTAGTATCACAGACCGACGATATAATTCACCCCTCCACTTT | CASSITDRRYNSPLHF
TRBD1 | - | TRBJ2-3 | TRBV5-1 | TGCGCCAGCAGCCCGGACAGGCTTGATACGCAGTATTTT | CASSPDRLDTQYF
- | - | TRBJ2-1 | TRBV2 | TGTGCCAGCAGTTTTACTAGCTACAATGAGCAGTTCTTC | CASSFTSYNEQFF
- | - | TRBJ2-7 | TRBV14 | TGTGCCAGCGACAGTTATAAGCAGTACTTC | CASDSYKQYF
TRBD2 | - | TRBJ2-1 | TRBV19 | TGTGCCAGTAGTAAACAACGGACTAGCGGGAGGGCCAGTGAGCAGTTCTTC | CASSKQRTSGRASEQFF
TRBD1 | - | TRBJ2-7 | TRBV4-1 | TGCGCCAGCAGCCATCTAAGGACAGGGGCCAATGAGCAGTACTTC | CASSHLRTGANEQYF
TRBD1 | - | TRBJ2-3 | TRBV5-1 | TGCGCCAGCAGCCAAGACCGGACAGGGGGCCTGAATACGCAGTATTTT | CASSQDRTGGLNTQYF
TRBD1 | - | TRBJ2-7 | TRBV5-4 | TGTGCCAGCAGCCTATCCGGGACAGCCTACGAGCAGTACTTC | CASSLSGTAYEQYF
- | - | TRBJ2-7 | TRBV2 | TGTGCCAGCAGTGAAGGCAGACAAGCCTACGAGCAGTACTTC | CASSEGRQAYEQYF